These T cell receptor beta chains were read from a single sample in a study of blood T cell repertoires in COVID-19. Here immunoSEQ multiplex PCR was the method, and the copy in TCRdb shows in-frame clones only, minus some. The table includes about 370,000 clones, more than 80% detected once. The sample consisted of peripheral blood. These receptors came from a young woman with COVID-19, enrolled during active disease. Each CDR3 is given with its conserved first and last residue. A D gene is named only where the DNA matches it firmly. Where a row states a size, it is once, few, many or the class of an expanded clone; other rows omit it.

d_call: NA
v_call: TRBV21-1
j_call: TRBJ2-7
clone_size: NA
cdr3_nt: TGTGCCAGCATCACGGGTCAACCACCCTCCTACGAGCAGTACTTC
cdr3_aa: CASITGQPPSYEQYF

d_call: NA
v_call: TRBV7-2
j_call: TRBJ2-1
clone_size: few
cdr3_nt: TGTGCCAGCAGCGCGCTCCTCGGGGGAGGCTCCTACAATGAGCAGTTCTTC
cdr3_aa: CASSALLGGGSYNEQFF

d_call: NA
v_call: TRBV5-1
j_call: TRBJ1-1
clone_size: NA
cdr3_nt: TGCGCCAGCAGTTCAATGAACACTGAAGCTTTCTTT
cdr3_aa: CASSSMNTEAFF

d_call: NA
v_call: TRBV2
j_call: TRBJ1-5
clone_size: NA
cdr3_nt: TGTGCCAGCAGTGACCAGGGAATGAGTCAGCCCCAGCATTTT
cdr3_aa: CASSDQGMSQPQHF

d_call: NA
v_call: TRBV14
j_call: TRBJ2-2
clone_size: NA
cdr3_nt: TGTGCCAGCAGCCAACCCGGGGTCAGCCGGGAGCTGTTTTTT
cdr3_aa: CASSQPGVSRELFF

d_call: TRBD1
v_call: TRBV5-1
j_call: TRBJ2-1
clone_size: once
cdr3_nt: TGCGCCAGCAGCAGGAGGACAACAGGGGGCGGATACAATGAGCAGTTCTTC
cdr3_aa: CASSRRTTGGGYNEQFF

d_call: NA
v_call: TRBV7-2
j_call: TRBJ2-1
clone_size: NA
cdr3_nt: TGTGCCAGCAGCTTAGCGCGCGGGGCCTCGTACAATGAGCAGTTCTTC
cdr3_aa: CASSLARGASYNEQFF

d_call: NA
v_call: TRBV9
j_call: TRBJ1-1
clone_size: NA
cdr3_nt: TGTGCCAGCAGCCCACGGGACATCAACACTGAAGCTTTCTTT
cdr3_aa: CASSPRDINTEAFF

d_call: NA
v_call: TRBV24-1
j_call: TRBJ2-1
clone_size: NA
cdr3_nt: TGTGCCACCAGTGATGGGGGGAACAATGAGCAGTTCTTC
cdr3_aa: CATSDGGNNEQFF

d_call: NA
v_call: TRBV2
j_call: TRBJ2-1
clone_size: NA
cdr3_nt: TGTGCCAGCAGTGTTAACAATGAGCAGTTCTTC
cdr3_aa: CASSVNNEQFF

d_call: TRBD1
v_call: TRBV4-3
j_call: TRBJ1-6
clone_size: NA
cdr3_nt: TGCGCCAGCAGCCAGGTGACAGGGGAGCCCCTCCACTTT
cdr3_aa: CASSQVTGEPLHF

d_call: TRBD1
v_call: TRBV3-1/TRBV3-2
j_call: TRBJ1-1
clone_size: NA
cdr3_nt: TGTGCCAGCAGCCGCCTTACAGGGGACATGAACACTGAAGCTTTCTTT
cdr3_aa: CASSRLTGDMNTEAFF

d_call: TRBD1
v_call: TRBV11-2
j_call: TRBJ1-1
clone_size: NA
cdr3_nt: TGTGCCAGCATCCAGGGGGCGAACACTGAAGCTTTCTTT
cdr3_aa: CASIQGANTEAFF

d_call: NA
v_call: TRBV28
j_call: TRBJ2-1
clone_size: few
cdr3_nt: TGTGCCAGCAGGGGGCAATGGGGTACCAACTACAATGAGCAGTTCTTC
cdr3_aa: CASRGQWGTNYNEQFF

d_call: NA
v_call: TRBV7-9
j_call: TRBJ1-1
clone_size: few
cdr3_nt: TGTGCCAGCAGCTTAGATCCGGGAATGAGCACTGAAGCTTTCTTT
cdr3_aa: CASSLDPGMSTEAFF

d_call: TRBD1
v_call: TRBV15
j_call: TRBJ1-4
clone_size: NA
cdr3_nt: TGTGCCACCAGCAGAACTTACACAGGGGTCTTAGAAAAACTGTTTTTT
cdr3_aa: CATSRTYTGVLEKLFF

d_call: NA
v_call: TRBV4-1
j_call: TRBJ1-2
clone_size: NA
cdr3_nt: TGCGCCAGCAGCCAAGTTAGCGCCGCAGGTTTCCTTGGCTACACCTTC
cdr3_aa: CASSQVSAAGFLGYTF